Described below is a single T cell receptor beta chain sequence and its context. Its antigen remains unknown. These data belong to a study of persistence of HIV-infected CD4 T cells. For the study at large: Multiple blood draws of up to about 180 mL, except two donors with single leukapheresis.

Cells were stimulated nonspecifically with anti-CD3/anti-CD28 magnetic beads. CD4+ T cells upregulating both CD40 ligand and CD69 were sorted as responding cells. The CDR3 covers 15 residues. Germline V gene data show CDR1 as SGHRS and CDR2 as YFSETQ. With 4 bases removed from V and 0 bases from J, the gap between germline ends came to 13 bases. The immunoSEQ assay was version 4, run in survey mode. The method was immunoSEQ multiplex PCR; TCRdb's version includes in-frame clones alone and lacks a portion of them. Found here are roughly 43,000 clones, 80% to 90% of them singletons; the top ten hold approximately 0.93%. Broader study findings: Degenerate expanded CDR3beta sequences were enriched among CMV- and Gag-responding cells.

The chain recombines TRBV5-1 with TRBJ1-2, with D possibly matching TRBD1 (5 bases). This clonotype was obtained from an adult man with HIV who was CMV-seropositive. This material consisted of CD4+ T cells sorted from PBMCs after approximately 20-hour stimulation, taken from a patient who received antiretroviral therapy. CDR3 in amino acids: CASSAFAGTNYGYTF. Written as DNA, the CDR3 is TGCGCCAGCAGCGCTTTTGCAGGGACTAACTATGGCTACACCTTC.